This T cell receptor beta chain appears in the sequencing data of a study of low-dose radiotherapy and immunotherapy resistance in tumors. Study summary: Doses of 0.5 Gy per fraction every 2 weeks, totaling 6.5 Gy, went to Cohort 1. Every two weeks patients got nivolumab 240 mg flat dose, plus ipilimumab 1 mg/kg every six weeks, intravenously. In Cohort 2, 1 Gy per fraction was delivered every two weeks, for a total of 13 Gy over 26 weeks.

Primers targeting TRAV and TRBV primed first-strand cDNA, covering alpha and beta chains. With a constant-region primer and a V-primer adapter, TCRs were subjected to 20 PCR cycles of amplification. TCRdb reanalysed the reads using MiXCR and keeps one entry per CDR3 protein. The sample carries around 8,200 distinct CDR3 sequences, about 65% recorded once. This CDR3 has 15 amino acids. The ends lost 3 bases at V and 0 bases at J; junction bases unmatched: 4. The V gene's germline CDR1 is SGHNT and CDR2 YYREEE (reference sequence). V gene TRBV5-4 combines with J gene TRBJ2-3, with 7 bases aligning to TRBD1. The receptor was isolated from a human donor with advanced metastatic prostate, ovarian, gallbladder or colorectal cancer (not recorded which). This table probably holds off-target reads from a library built for another chain. CDR3 DNA: TGTGCCAGCAGCTCAGGGGGAGCGAGCACAGATACGCAGTATTTT. It yields the protein CASSSGGASTDTQYF.